This T cell receptor beta chain was identified in a study of blood T cell repertoires in COVID-19. Per germline, CDR1 SGHTA and CDR2 FQGNSA. Trimming pared 0 bases from V and 9 bases from J, leaving 12 bases between. The length of the CDR3 is 13 residues. Original methodology: Reference gene primer amplification yielded estimated nucleated cell counts. Sequenced by immunoSEQ multiplex PCR; TCRdb stores in-frame clones only, minus some. D and trimming come from the DNA, and the V and J calls and clone size come from that table. This sample has some 200,000 clones, with about 80% found just once. The sequence was obtained from a human donor with acute or convalescent COVID-19. The donor label of this sample is uncertain. The sequencing sample was made of peripheral blood. The rearrangement joins TRBV7-2 to TRBJ2-7; D is unclear. For the CDR3, the DNA is TGTGCCAGCAGCTTAGCGGCCCAATCAACGCAGTACTTC. Its protein product is CASSLAAQSTQYF.